These T cell receptor beta chains were read from a single sample in a study of blood T cell repertoires in COVID-19. Here immunoSEQ multiplex PCR was the method, and the copy in TCRdb shows in-frame clones only, minus some. The table records about 37,000 clones, approximately 89% of them present only once. Sample: peripheral blood. All receptors come from a human donor in a cohort sampled during active COVID-19. The CDR3 runs from the conserved cysteine through the conserved F or W. A D gene is named only where the DNA matches it firmly. Clone size is not always given. Where it is, it says once, few, many or a class for expanded clones.

clone_size | d_call | j_call | v_call | cdr3_nt | cdr3_aa
NA | NA | TRBJ2-3 | TRBV10-3 | TGTGCCATCTCTCCGGGGACACTCACAGATACGCAGTATTTT | CAISPGTLTDTQYF
NA | NA | TRBJ2-5 | TRBV7-9 | TGTGCCAGCAGCCTACAGGGGACTGAGACCCAGTACTTC | CASSLQGTETQYF
NA | NA | TRBJ2-5 | TRBV12-3/TRBV12-4 | TGTGCCAGCAGTCAGCAAGAGACCCAGTACTTC | CASSQQETQYF
NA | TRBD2 | TRBJ2-7 | TRBV5-4 | TGTGCCAGCAGCTCAGGGACTAGCGGGGGATCCTACGAGCAGTACTTC | CASSSGTSGGSYEQYF
NA | TRBD1 | TRBJ1-1 | TRBV6-5 | TGTGCCAGCAGGTCCGGGACAGGGGGCTTAGAAGCTTTCTTT | CASRSGTGGLEAFF
NA | NA | TRBJ2-1 | TRBV20-1 | TGCAGTGCTTCAGGGGGGTATGAGCAGTTCTTC | CSASGGYEQFF
NA | TRBD1 | TRBJ1-4 | TRBV6-5 | TGTGCCAGCAGTCTGGGACAGGGCCTAAATGAAAAACTGTTTTTT | CASSLGQGLNEKLFF
NA | NA | TRBJ1-5 | TRBV5-6 | TGTGCCAGCAGCTTGGGCCTCCCCCGGGGTCAGCCCCAGCATTTT | CASSLGLPRGQPQHF
NA | NA | TRBJ2-1 | TRBV28 | TGTGCCAGCAGCGTCCTACAGGTACCTGAGCAGTTCTTC | CASSVLQVPEQFF
NA | NA | TRBJ1-1 | TRBV14 | TGTGCCAGCAGCCAAGCAGGAGGGCGCTTTGAAGCTTTCTTT | CASSQAGGRFEAFF
NA | NA | TRBJ2-7 | TRBV6-6 | TGTGCCAGCACAAAAGTCACCGGAGGACAGCACTACGAGCAGTACTTC | CASTKVTGGQHYEQYF
NA | NA | TRBJ2-5 | TRBV7-9 | TGTGCCAGCAGCCCCCGGGACATGCAAGAGACCCAGTACTTC | CASSPRDMQETQYF
NA | TRBD1 | TRBJ1-5 | TRBV6-2/TRBV6-3 | TGTGCCAGCAGTTACCAGGGGGCGGGTCAGCCCCAGCATTTT | CASSYQGAGQPQHF
NA | TRBD2 | TRBJ2-1 | TRBV7-2 | TGTGCCAGCAGCTTTAGCGGGGGGGCATATAATGAGCAGTTCTTC | CASSFSGGAYNEQFF
NA | TRBD2 | TRBJ2-1 | TRBV3-1/TRBV3-2 | TGTGCCAGCAGCCCTGGACTAGCGGGGGAAGCCTACAATGAGCAGTTCTTC | CASSPGLAGEAYNEQFF
NA | NA | TRBJ2-6 | TRBV5-5 | TGTGCCAGCAGCTACACCGGGGGTGGGGCCAACGTCCTGACTTTC | CASSYTGGGANVLTF
NA | NA | TRBJ1-5 | TRBV5-8 | TGTGCCAGCAGCTTGGGACATTATAGCAATCAGCCCCAGCATTTT | CASSLGHYSNQPQHF
NA | TRBD1 | TRBJ2-1 | TRBV7-2 | TGTGCCAGCAGCTTAGCAACAGGGGCATATGAGCAGTTCTTC | CASSLATGAYEQFF
NA | TRBD2 | TRBJ2-1 | TRBV3-1/TRBV3-2 | TGTGCCAGCAGCCAACCGGGAGGTGAGCAGTTCTTC | CASSQPGGEQFF
NA | TRBD2 | TRBJ2-2 | TRBV7-2 | TGTGCCAGCAGCTTAGAAGCTAGCGGGACCGGGGAGCTGTTTTTT | CASSLEASGTGELFF
NA | TRBD1 | TRBJ2-5 | TRBV9 | TGTGCCAGCAACACAGGGGGCGGCCGGGGAGAGACCCAGTACTTC | CASNTGGGRGETQYF
NA | NA | TRBJ1-2 | TRBV28 | TGTGCCAGCACCCTGACCAGGGGCTATGGCTACACCTTC | CASTLTRGYGYTF
NA | NA | TRBJ2-2 | TRBV10-1 | TGCGCCAGCAGTGACGCGGGACAGTCGAACACCGGGGAGCTGTTTTTT | CASSDAGQSNTGELFF
NA | TRBD2 | TRBJ2-3 | TRBV2 | TGTGCCAGCAGTAAAGGACTAGCGGGGGGGCGTGTAGATACGCAGTATTTT | CASSKGLAGGRVDTQYF
NA | NA | TRBJ2-1 | TRBV10-3 | TGTGCCATCAGTGATTCGGGATCGTACAATGAGCAGTTCTTC | CAISDSGSYNEQFF
NA | TRBD1 | TRBJ1-2 | TRBV28 | TGTGCCAGCAGTCCGGGACAGTTAAAAGGGGGCTACACCTTC | CASSPGQLKGGYTF
NA | TRBD2 | TRBJ2-7 | TRBV3-1/TRBV3-2 | TGTGCCAGCAGCCAAGGACTAGCGGAGCGGGAGCAGTACTTC | CASSQGLAEREQYF
NA | NA | TRBJ1-5 | TRBV6-2/TRBV6-3 | TGTGCCAGCAGCCGAGGGACGAGAGGCGGGGTAGATCAGCCCCAGCATTTT | CASSRGTRGGVDQPQHF
NA | NA | TRBJ2-1 | TRBV25-1 | TGTGCCAGCAGTTTCGGGGTGGGGCAGTTCTTC | CASSFGVGQFF
NA | NA | TRBJ2-7 | TRBV20-1 | TGCAGTGAAGTCAGGGGCTCCGAGCAGTACTTC | CSEVRGSEQYF
NA | TRBD1 | TRBJ2-7 | TRBV29-1 | TGCAGCGTTGCGACAGGGACCAACTACGAGCAGTACTTC | CSVATGTNYEQYF
NA | NA | TRBJ2-7 | TRBV6-5 | TGTGCCAGCAGTTACTCCGATCAGGGACTTTCGTACGAGCAGTACTTC | CASSYSDQGLSYEQYF
NA | NA | TRBJ2-2 | TRBV6-4 | TGTGCCAGCAACAGGGAAGTCGGGGAGCTGTTTTTT | CASNREVGELFF
NA | NA | TRBJ1-2 | TRBV23-1 | TGCGCCAGCGCAGCACGGGCGGAGGCTAACTATGGCTACACCTTC | CASAARAEANYGYTF
once | NA | TRBJ1-5 | TRBV12-3/TRBV12-4 | TGTGCCAGCAGCCCAGCGGAGGGACAGCCCCAGCATTTT | CASSPAEGQPQHF
NA | NA | TRBJ2-7 | TRBV6-5 | TGTGCCAGCAGTTACTTAACAGGGCGGGCCTACGAGCAGTACTTC | CASSYLTGRAYEQYF
NA | TRBD1 | TRBJ1-4 | TRBV14 | TGTGCCAGCAGCCAAGTGGGCAGGGGGCCGGTAAAACTGTTTTTT | CASSQVGRGPVKLFF
NA | TRBD2 | TRBJ2-4 | TRBV28 | TGTGCCAGCAGCCCGGGGGGGGCGGGAAACATTCAGTACTTC | CASSPGGAGNIQYF
NA | NA | TRBJ1-2 | TRBV10-2 | TGCGCCAGCAGTGATGGGGGGGCTGGCTATGGCTACACCTTC | CASSDGGAGYGYTF
NA | NA | TRBJ1-2 | TRBV20-1 | TGCAGTGCTAGTGGCGATTTCTATGGCTACACCTTC | CSASGDFYGYTF
NA | TRBD2 | TRBJ2-1 | TRBV11-2 | TGTGCCAGTGGACTAGCGGGGGGTGAGGGTGAGCAGTTCTTC | CASGLAGGEGEQFF
NA | NA | TRBJ2-2 | TRBV4-3 | TGCGCCAGCAGCCAAGAATGGGCTTTCACCGGGGAGCTGTTTTTT | CASSQEWAFTGELFF
NA | NA | TRBJ2-7 | TRBV6-5 | TGTGCCTCCTCGAAGGGGTACGAGCAGTACTTC | CASSKGYEQYF
NA | TRBD1 | TRBJ2-7 | TRBV19 | TGTGCCAGTAGTATTGACAGGGGGAACGAGCAGTACTTC | CASSIDRGNEQYF
NA | NA | TRBJ2-1 | TRBV5-5 | TGTGCCAGCAGCTTGGCGGCTAGCGTTTCCTACAATGAGCAGTTCTTC | CASSLAASVSYNEQFF
NA | TRBD1 | TRBJ2-2 | TRBV24-1 | TGTGCCACTCAAGGGGGCCCGAACACCGGGGAGCTGTTTTTT | CATQGGPNTGELFF
NA | TRBD2 | TRBJ2-1 | TRBV6-5 | TGTGCCAGCAGGCGAACTAGCGGATTCTACAATGAGCAGTTCTTC | CASRRTSGFYNEQFF
NA | NA | TRBJ2-1 | TRBV27 | TGTGCCAGCAGTTTATCGGTCGGAGGGGCAGGGCTATACAATGAGCAGTTCTTC | CASSLSVGGAGLYNEQFF
NA | TRBD1 | TRBJ1-2 | TRBV11-1 | TGTGCCAGCAGCCGAGGGACAGCCTATGGCTACACCTTC | CASSRGTAYGYTF
NA | TRBD1 | TRBJ2-6 | TRBV5-4 | TGTGCCAGCAGCTTGGGACAGGGGAAGGGTGCTGGGGCCAACGTCCTGACTTTC | CASSLGQGKGAGANVLTF
NA | NA | TRBJ2-3 | TRBV7-9 | TGTGCCAGCAGCTCTTATGACAGGACTAGCACAGATACGCAGTATTTT | CASSSYDRTSTDTQYF
once | NA | TRBJ2-7 | TRBV5-4 | TGTGCCAGCAGCCAAGGAGGGATGAGCTCCTACGAGCAGTACTTC | CASSQGGMSSYEQYF
few | NA | TRBJ2-7 | TRBV19 | TGTGCCAGTAAGGTTGGGCAAGGGGCCTACGAGCAGTACTTC | CASKVGQGAYEQYF
NA | TRBD1 | TRBJ2-7 | TRBV29-1 | TGCAGCGTTGCTACAGGGGGCTACGAGCAGTACTTC | CSVATGGYEQYF
NA | TRBD1 | TRBJ1-2 | TRBV7-2 | TGTGCCAGCAGCTTAGTAGGGGGACAGAGTAACTATGGCTACACCTTC | CASSLVGGQSNYGYTF
NA | NA | TRBJ1-5 | TRBV21-1 | TGTGCCAGCAGCAAAGACAGGGGGTATCAGCCCCAGCATTTT | CASSKDRGYQPQHF
few | NA | TRBJ1-1 | TRBV4-3 | TGCGCCAGCAGCCAGGACAGGAACACTGAAGCTTTCTTT | CASSQDRNTEAFF
NA | NA | TRBJ1-1 | TRBV3-1/TRBV3-2 | TGTGCCAGCAGCCAATTCGACAGACCAAATAGTATCTCAGGAGCTTTCTTT | CASSQFDRPNSISGAFF